This paragraph covers one TCR beta chain sequence. This clonotype came up many times. The antigen it binds to is not known. No clone much larger than this one lies a single base away; base qualities are absent. The junction shows trimming of 7 bases on V and 0 bases on J, plus 14 bases between the germline ends. Looking up the germline V gene yields CDR1 SGHRS and CDR2 YFSETQ. The CDR3 goes from the cysteine to the phenylalanine over 14 residues. Just the 42-base CDR3 DNA is kept, in frame starting at base 1. This sample was taken from a study of T-cell reconstitution after alpha-beta-depleted transplantation in children (dated by TCRdb to the mid-2010s). Broadly, across the study: Using TCR repertoire profiling, the study followed T-cell immune reconstitution in a quantitative way in children after TCRalphabeta/CD19-depleted allogeneic hematopoietic cell transplantation.

The library was made by PCR. Sequencing relied on an Illumina HiSeq 2500. TCR libraries were prepared with molecular barcoding, using unique molecular identifiers to normalize TCRbeta repertoire quantification. TCRdb cleaned the public reads at Q25 with fastp, built clones with MiXCR and kept in-frame beta chains. Records with the same CDR3 protein are collapsed into one entry carrying the most frequent genes and DNA. The sample includes about 110,000 distinct CDR3 sequences, with 10% to 13% observed a single time. The ten largest clones take up approximately 7.9% of the sample. The V and J genes are TRBV5-1 and TRBJ2-7, with a tentative D call of TRBD1 or TRBD2, each matching 6 bases. Sequencing used PBMCs from the stem cell graft donor, obtained from the stem cell graft. This receptor was obtained from a human donor who donated a stem cell graft to a child with acute lymphoblastic leukemia. The CDR3 reads as follows: CASHGGGGSYEQYF. Read as DNA, the sequence is TGCGCCAGCCACGGAGGGGGTGGCTCCTACGAGCAGTACTTC.